The 23 T cell receptor beta chains given below trace back to one sample, sequenced in a study of control samples from healthy donors and cancer patients. Sequenced by immunoSEQ multiplex PCR; TCRdb stores in-frame clones only, minus some. The sample holds 45,000 to 65,000 clones; more than 70% are singletons and the top ten take 40%. The sample was PBMCs. These receptor sequences come from a man aged 45-65 years with head and neck cancer.

This clone was counted a single time. This chain uses TRBV6-5 with TRBJ2-7; 7 bases match TRBD2. This CDR3 comprises 15 residues. The germline CDR1 and CDR2 sequences are MNHEY and SVGAGI. The V and J ends lost 3 bases and 4 bases, in that order; junction bases with no gene match: 9. CDR3 residues: CASSYGGGEAYEQYF. The CDR3 DNA reads TGTGCCAGCAGTTATGGCGGGGGAGAGGCTTACGAGCAGTACTTC.

The V call is TRBV7-8, the J call TRBJ1-3; D is unresolved. Trimming took 0 bases from V and 0 from J, leaving 9 bases between them. The CDR3 spans 16 residues. Germline CDR1 and CDR2: SGHVS and FQNEAQ. DNA for the CDR3: TGTGCCAGCAGCTTAGCCGTCGGCCTCTCTGGAAACACCATATATTTT. It codes for CASSLAVGLSGNTIYF. The full variable domain, rest sourced from reference TRBV7-8 and TRBJ1-3, is GAGVSQSPRYKVAKRGQDVALRCDPISGHVSLFWYQQALGQGPEFLTYFQNEAQLDKSGLPSDRFFAERPEGSVSTLKIQRTQQEDSAVYLCASSLAVGLSGNTIYFGEGSWLTVV.

This chain links TRBV28 with TRBJ2-5, with D perhaps matching TRBD2 (7 bases). The V gene's germline CDR1 is MDHEN and CDR2 SYDVKM. This CDR3 has 15 residues. Between the trimmed V and J ends, which lost 7 bases and 5 bases, there was a span of 20 bases. CDR3 DNA sequence: TGTGCCAGCAACCATGGGGGGGCCGGTAGGGAGACCCAGTACTTC. Translating gives CASNHGGAGRETQYF. The whole variable domain, remainder taken from reference TRBV28 and TRBJ2-5, is DVKVTQSSRYLVKRTGEKVFLECVQDMDHENMFWYRQDPGLGLRLIYFSYDVKMKEKGDIPEGYSVSREKKERFSLILESASTNQTSMYLCASNHGGAGRETQYFGPGTRLLVL.

The chain couples TRBV6-4 to TRBJ2-3; 10 bases match TRBD2. In germline, CDR1 is MRHNA, CDR2 SNTAGT. The ends lost 6 bases at V and 4 bases at J; junction bases unmatched: 7. This CDR3 has 15 residues. As DNA, the CDR3 is TGTGCCAGCAGCCCTAGCGGGAGTGAAGCAGATACGCAGTATTTT. Protein: CASSPSGSEADTQYF.

This clone was observed once. The chain uses TRBV19 and TRBJ1-4, with 7 nucleotides matching TRBD1. V gave up 8 bases and J gave up 8 bases; unmatched junction bases: 5. The CDR3 is made up of 12 amino acids. Germline V CDR1 and CDR2: LNHDA, SQIVND (reference sequence). CDR3 sequence: CASRQGEEKLFF. DNA for the CDR3: TGTGCCAGTCGGCAGGGGGAAGAAAAACTGTTTTTT.

This sequence joins TRBV5-1 and TRBJ2-5, with D unresolved. Germline CDR1 SGHRS, CDR2 YFSETQ. The length of the CDR3 is 14 residues. The germline V and J ends were trimmed by 0 bases and 4 bases, with 10 bases remaining between them. The CDR3 bases are TGCGCCAGCAGCTTGGTCCAACGCGGAGAGACCCAGTACTTC. This gives the protein CASSLVQRGETQYF.

The chain combines TRBV7-8 with TRBJ1-4; the match to TRBD1 covers 10 bases. Trimming removed 1 base from V and 13 bases from J; junction bases left unmatched: 9. CDR1 SGHVS and CDR2 FQNEAQ come from the germline V gene. The CDR3 totals 15 residues. The CDR3 region is CASSLEVGTGDALFF. CDR3 DNA: TGTGCCAGCAGCTTAGAGGTTGGGACAGGGGATGCACTGTTTTTT.

This clone appeared a single time. V is TRBV7-9 and J is TRBJ1-5; D unresolved. This CDR3 has 13 amino acids. CDR1 is SEHNR, CDR2 FQNEAQ, per germline (reference sequence). Trimming pared 5 bases from V and 6 bases from J, leaving 11 bases between. CDR3 coding DNA: TGTGCCAGCAGCCCCGAACGGGGTCAGCCCCAGCATTTT. Translation: CASSPERGQPQHF.

The V and J genes are TRBV6-5 and TRBJ2-2, with D unclear. V lost 6 bases to trimming and J lost 1 base, with 12 bases between them. Germline CDR1 and CDR2: MNHEY and SVGAGI. The CDR3 totals 15 residues. The DNA for the CDR3 is TGTGCCAGCAGCCCCCCCAGAGGGAACACCGGGGAGCTGTTTTTT. This gives the protein CASSPPRGNTGELFF.

In this sample, this clone turned up once. The chain joins TRBV28 to TRBJ1-2; 7 bases match TRBD1. The CDR3 spans 12 residues. Per the germline V gene, CDR1 is MDHEN and CDR2 is SYDVKM. Trimming cost V 2 bases and J 7 bases; bases outside gene matches: 1. CDR3 amino acids: CASSLGTVGYTF. CDR3 nucleotides: TGTGCCAGCAGTTTAGGGACAGTTGGCTACACCTTC.

The chain has TRBV2 and TRBJ1-1; a possible D gene is TRBD1 (5 bases). Deletions cut 7 bases from V and 5 bases from J, with 14 bases between. The CDR3 totals 13 residues. CDR1 SNHLY and CDR2 FYNNEI come from the germline V gene. CDR3 residues: CASKGAGRTEAFF. The CDR3 nucleotides are TGTGCCAGCAAAGGCGCGGGACGGACTGAAGCTTTCTTT.

The J gene is TRBJ2-7, the V gene TRBV7-6, with D possibly TRBD2 on 5 matching bases. V lost 5 bases, J lost 2 bases, and 13 bases lay in between. CDR1 is SGHVS, CDR2 FNYEAQ, per germline. The CDR3 consists of 14 residues. CDR3 residues: CASSLAGPTYEQYF. CDR3 nucleotides: TGTGCCAGCAGCCTGGCGGGTCCTACCTACGAGCAGTACTTC.

The J gene is TRBJ2-1, the V gene TRBV6-5; TRBD2 agrees at 9 bases. Germline CDR1 MNHEY, CDR2 SVGAGI. Trimming took 4 bases from V and 9 from J; bases not matched to a gene: 10. The CDR3 is 15 residues long. The CDR3: CASSLGPSGISEQFF. DNA for the CDR3: TGTGCCAGCAGTTTAGGACCTAGCGGGATATCTGAGCAGTTCTTC.

The rearrangement links TRBV6-2 or TRBV6-3 to TRBJ2-7, with TRBD2 matching over 15 bases. Germline CDR1 reads MNHEY; CDR2 reads SVGEGT. The CDR3 contains 16 residues. V gave up 2 bases and J gave up 9 bases; unmatched junction bases: 8. CDR3 region: CASSYAGTSGRRGQYF. The CDR3 nucleotides are TGTGCCAGCAGTTACGCAGGGACTAGCGGGAGGCGGGGGCAGTACTTC.

Comments on this clone: This CDR3 is also generated by other DNA sequences in the sample. The gene calls are TRBV30 and TRBJ1-1, with a weak D call TRBD1 (6 bases). The CDR3 runs 12 residues. From germline, CDR1 is GTSNPN and CDR2 SVGIG (reference sequence). V lost 7 bases and J 0 bases, leaving 9 bases between the germline ends. The CDR3 DNA is TGTGCCTTACAGGGAATGAACACTGAAGCTTTCTTT. This sequence encodes CALQGMNTEAFF.

V gene TRBV19 combines with J gene TRBJ2-2; D remains unclear. The germline CDR1 and CDR2 sequences are LNHDA and SQIVND (reference sequence). This CDR3 has 11 residues. Trimming took off 3 bases at V and 7 bases at J, with 3 bases between the two ends. CDR3 coding DNA: TGTGCCAGTAGTATGAGCGGGGAGCTGTTTTTT. It encodes CASSMSGELFF.

The rearrangement uses TRBV28 and TRBJ2-1; no clear D. Germline lookup yields CDR1 MDHEN and CDR2 SYDVKM. This CDR3 comprises 16 residues. V lost 3 bases to trimming and J lost 0 bases, with 12 bases between them. CDR3 nucleotides: TGTGCCAGCAGTTTGGATTTTGGCAGCTCCTACAATGAGCAGTTCTTC. Its protein product is CASSLDFGSSYNEQFF. Full variable domain (missing parts from reference TRBV28 and TRBJ2-1): DVKVTQSSRYLVKRTGEKVFLECVQDMDHENMFWYRQDPGLGLRLIYFSYDVKMKEKGDIPEGYSVSREKKERFSLILESASTNQTSMYLCASSLDFGSSYNEQFFGPGTRLTVL.

V is TRBV19 and J is TRBJ1-3; D remains unclear. The CDR3 contains 17 residues. V was shortened by 8 bases and J by 0 bases, with 20 bases between the two germline ends. Germline lookup yields CDR1 LNHDA and CDR2 SQIVND (reference sequence). The CDR3 loop reads CASGRPVMAPSGNTIYF. CDR3 DNA: TGTGCCAGTGGTAGGCCTGTAATGGCCCCCTCTGGAAACACCATATATTTT.

J is TRBJ2-1 and V is TRBV6-2 or TRBV6-3; no clear D gene. CDR1 and CDR2 from the germline V gene are MNHEY and SVGEGT. V lost 0 bases and J lost 6, with 9 bases in between. This CDR3 region has 14 residues. The CDR3 DNA reads TGTGCCAGCAGTTACTCGAACTCTCCCAATGAGCAGTTCTTC. Amino acids: CASSYSNSPNEQFF.

This clone was recorded only once. The chain employs TRBV27 and TRBJ2-7; TRBD1 might be the D (6 bases). V lost 3 bases and J lost 2, with 8 bases in between. The CDR3 has 13 amino acids. The germline gives CDR1 MNHEY, CDR2 SMNVEV (reference sequence). This CDR3 reads CASSFGQPYEQYF. In DNA, the CDR3 is TGTGCCAGCAGTTTCGGACAGCCCTACGAGCAGTACTTC.

This chain joins TRBV7-2 and TRBJ2-6; no firm D call. Trimming shortened V by 3 bases and J by 4 bases, and 13 bases separated the two germline ends. This CDR3 has 16 residues. CDR1 and CDR2 (germline): SGHTA, FQGNSA. The DNA of the CDR3 is TGTGCCAGCAGCTTCCCGTATGGGTCCGGGGCCAACGTCCTGACTTTC. The encoded protein is CASSFPYGSGANVLTF.

The chain has TRBV10-3 and TRBJ2-7; 7 bases map to TRBD1. Germline lookup yields CDR1 ENHRY and CDR2 SYGVKD. Trimming cost V 3 bases and J 4 bases; bases outside gene matches: 6. The CDR3 sequence is 14 residues long. The CDR3 region is CAISDSGQPYEQYF. In DNA form, the CDR3 reads TGTGCCATCAGTGATTCGGGACAGCCATACGAGCAGTACTTC.

The gene calls are TRBV19 and TRBJ1-1; no reliable D call. V dropped 3 bases and J dropped 4 bases, with 12 bases sitting between them. This CDR3 is built from 14 residues. Germline CDR1 reads LNHDA; CDR2 reads SQIVND (reference sequence). In DNA form, the CDR3 reads TGTGCCAGTAGTATCTGGGGTGTGACCACTGAAGCTTTCTTT. It yields the protein CASSIWGVTTEAFF. Full variable domain (rest looked up from reference TRBV19 and TRBJ1-1): DGGITQSPKYLFRKEGQNVTLSCEQNLNHDAMYWYRQDPGQGLRLIYYSQIVNDFQKGDIAEGYSVSREKKESFPLTVTSAQKNPTAFYLCASSIWGVTTEAFFGQGTRLTVV.